The 29 T cell receptor beta chains below were found in one sample sequenced in a study of graft-versus-host responses after intestinal transplantation. TCRdb's copy holds only in-frame clones and misses some; the assay was immunoSEQ multiplex PCR. The top ten clones hold around 1.1% of a sample with approximately 89,000 clones, roughly 93% of them seen once. These TCRs are of unknown antigen specificity. The source material was unstimulated CD8+ T cells sorted from spleen or lymph node cells, sampled before transplant. The receptors originated from a human donor who was the organ donor for an intestinal transplant.

DNA of the CDR3: TGTGCCAGCAGCGTAGAGGGGGCTAAGTGGGGGCTTCGGGGCTACACCTTC. This encodes CASSVEGAKWGLRGYTF. The chain combines TRBV9 with TRBJ1-2, with 7 bases that match TRBD1. Germline V CDR1 and CDR2: SGDLS, YYNGEE. V trimming: 0 bases; J trimming: 8 bases; junction bases outside the gene matches: 16. This CDR3 spans 17 amino acids.

The chain couples TRBV15 to TRBJ2-7; 7 bases line up with TRBD1. V trimming: 5 bases; J trimming: 9 bases; junction bases outside the gene matches: 13. Germline loops: CDR1 LNHNV, CDR2 YYDKDF (reference sequence). The CDR3 has 14 residues. The CDR3: CATSGERTGGGQYF. In DNA form, the CDR3 reads TGTGCCACCAGCGGGGAAAGGACAGGAGGCGGGCAGTACTTC.

The CDR3 nucleotides are TGCGCCAGCAGCCAAACCGGGACTAGCGGAGAGGAGACCCAGTACTTC. Its translation: CASSQTGTSGEETQYF. The chain uses TRBV4-1 and TRBJ2-5; TRBD2 aligns across 11 bases. From germline, CDR1 is MGHRA and CDR2 YSYEKL. This CDR3 is built from 16 residues. V trimming: 2 bases; J trimming: 5 bases; junction bases outside the gene matches: 7.

The chain joins TRBV18 to TRBJ2-7, with D perhaps matching TRBD2 (5 bases). CDR1 is KGHSH, CDR2 LQKENI, per germline. Trimming took off 4 bases at V and 5 bases at J, with 9 bases between the two ends. The CDR3 consists of 12 residues. CDR3 DNA sequence: TGTGCCAGCTCACAAGAGGGCAACGAGCAGTACTTC. Translating it yields CASSQEGNEQYF.

This chain connects TRBV4-2 to TRBJ1-1; TRBD1 agrees at 10 bases. Germline V CDR1 and CDR2: LGHNA, YNFKEQ. The CDR3 spans 16 residues. V trimming: 5 bases; J trimming: 1 base; junction bases outside the gene matches: 7. The CDR3 sequence is CASSGDRGEPNTEAFF. CDR3 bases: TGTGCCAGCAGCGGGGACAGGGGAGAACCGAACACTGAAGCTTTCTTT.

The CDR3 spells CASSLIGSRGTTEAFF. The CDR3 DNA sequence: TGTGCCAGCAGTTTAATTGGTTCAAGGGGTACCACTGAAGCTTTCTTT. J is TRBJ1-1 and V is TRBV27, with D maybe TRBD1 (5 bases). Trimming shortened V by 2 bases and J by 4 bases, and 17 bases separated the two germline ends. Germline V gene data show CDR1 as MNHEY and CDR2 as SMNVEV (reference sequence). The CDR3 extends over 16 amino acids.

V gene TRBV29-1 combines with J gene TRBJ1-3; D possibly corresponds to TRBD1 (5 bases). The CDR3 covers 11 residues. Germline lookup yields CDR1 SQVTM and CDR2 ANQGSEA. The V and J ends lost 6 bases and 8 bases respectively, with 11 bases between them. In DNA form, the CDR3 reads TGCAGCGTGGAACGCAGGGACACCATATATTTT. The encoded protein is CSVERRDTIYF.

The chain uses TRBV14 and TRBJ2-1; TRBD2 aligns across 7 bases. The CDR3 has 15 residues. The germline V gene encodes CDR1 SGHDN and CDR2 FVKESK. The ends lost 2 bases at V and 3 bases at J; junction bases unmatched: 4. The CDR3 sequence: CASSQWSGDYNEQFF. For the CDR3, the DNA is TGTGCCAGCAGCCAATGGAGCGGGGACTACAATGAGCAGTTCTTC. Full variable domain (rest looked up from reference TRBV14 and TRBJ2-1): EAGVTQFPSHSVIEKGQTVTLRCDPISGHDNLYWYRRVMGKEIKFLLHFVKESKQDESGMPNNRFLAERTGGTYSTLKVQPAELEDSGVYFCASSQWSGDYNEQFFGPGTRLTVL.

The V gene is TRBV28, the J gene TRBJ2-7, with D possibly matching TRBD1 (5 bases). The CDR3 has 15 residues. Germline assignment: CDR1 MDHEN and CDR2 SYDVKM. V lost 4 bases, J lost 2 bases, and 15 bases lay in between. The CDR3 loop is CASSSRGGFPYEQYF. The CDR3 DNA reads TGTGCCAGCAGTTCTAGGGGTGGGTTCCCCTACGAGCAGTACTTC. Looking up the rest from reference TRBV28 and TRBJ2-7 gives the full variable domain: DVKVTQSSRYLVKRTGEKVFLECVQDMDHENMFWYRQDPGLGLRLIYFSYDVKMKEKGDIPEGYSVSREKKERFSLILESASTNQTSMYLCASSSRGGFPYEQYFGPGTRLTVT.

V and J are TRBV18 and TRBJ2-7; D might be TRBD1 (5 bases). The V end was cut by 2 bases, the J end by 3 bases, with 5 bases between. There are 12 residues in the CDR3. The germline V gene has CDR1 KGHSH and CDR2 LQKENI. CDR3 sequence reads: CASSPDSYEQYF. The CDR3 coding sequence is TGTGCCAGCTCACCAGACAGCTACGAGCAGTACTTC.

This clone has only one observation. This chain joins TRBV7-9 and TRBJ2-5, with D uncertain. Looked up from germline, CDR1 is SEHNR and CDR2 is FQNEAQ (reference sequence). Trimming took off 4 bases at V and 7 bases at J, with 13 bases between the two ends. There are 13 residues in the CDR3. The CDR3 DNA reads TGTGCCAGCAGCTCCGCGTTCCGAGGGACCCAGTACTTC. Its protein is CASSSAFRGTQYF.

This chain uses TRBV29-1 with TRBJ2-7; 9 bases line up with TRBD2. CDR1 is SQVTM, CDR2 ANQGSEA, per germline. CDR3 length: 12 residues. V shed 4 bases, J shed 7 bases, and the junction held 5 bases outside the gene matches. The DNA for the CDR3 is TGCAGCGTTGTAGCGGGAGCTGAAGAGCAGTACTTC. Translation: CSVVAGAEEQYF.

The chain couples TRBV27 to TRBJ2-7; the match to TRBD2 covers 9 bases. Germline-derived CDR1 and CDR2 are MNHEY and SMNVEV (reference sequence). V was pared by 6 bases and J by 4 bases, with 10 bases of the junction left unmatched. The CDR3 totals 15 residues. The CDR3 protein is CASRPRLAAGYEQYF. CDR3 bases: TGTGCCAGCAGACCTAGACTAGCGGCCGGGTACGAGCAGTACTTC.

The V call is TRBV9, the J call TRBJ2-7; perhaps TRBD1 as D (5 bases). The CDR3 runs to 13 residues. Between the trimmed V and J ends, which lost 4 bases and 0 bases, there was a span of 8 bases. In germline, CDR1 is SGDLS, CDR2 YYNGEE. The CDR3: CASSPDSSYEQYF. The CDR3 bases are TGTGCCAGCAGCCCCGACAGCTCCTACGAGCAGTACTTC.

The chain combines TRBV9 with TRBJ2-1; TRBD2 is a possible D gene (6 bases). From germline, CDR1 is SGDLS and CDR2 YYNGEE. Between the trimmed V and J ends, which lost 4 bases and 7 bases, there was a span of 18 bases. The CDR3 length is 15 residues. DNA of the CDR3: TGTGCCAGCAGCCCGTGGGGCGGGGCTTCTAATGAGCAGTTCTTC. Its protein product is CASSPWGGASNEQFF.

J is TRBJ2-1 and V is TRBV5-4; 10 bases line up with TRBD2. V lost 4 bases, J lost 3 bases, and 4 bases stayed unmatched. Germline V gives CDR1 SGHNT, CDR2 YYREEE (reference sequence). CDR3 length: 15 residues. In nucleotides, the CDR3 is TGTGCCAGCAGCCCGACTAGCGGGTTCTACAATGAGCAGTTCTTC. This encodes CASSPTSGFYNEQFF.

The rearrangement uses TRBV19 and TRBJ1-3, with D possibly TRBD1 on 6 matching bases. CDR1 is LNHDA, CDR2 SQIVND, per germline (reference sequence). The CDR3 runs 16 residues. V shed 5 bases and J shed 7 bases, with 21 bases lying between them. CDR3 DNA sequence: TGTGCCAGTAGTGGGGGGGACACTACCAAAGAGAACACCATATATTTT. This translates into CASSGGDTTKENTIYF.

The gene calls are TRBV28 and TRBJ1-5; D perhaps matches TRBD1 (5 bases). Germline V CDR1 and CDR2: MDHEN, SYDVKM. Trimming took 8 bases from V and 3 from J, leaving 11 bases between them. The CDR3 is 13 amino acids. CDR3 DNA: TGTGCCAGCGGGAGGGGTTACAATCAGCCCCAGCATTTT. Encoded protein: CASGRGYNQPQHF.

This chain connects TRBV5-1 to TRBJ2-7, with 10 bases matching TRBD1. CDR1 is SGHRS, CDR2 YFSETQ, per germline. J lost 2 bases, V lost 0 bases, and 5 bases had no gene match. The CDR3 is 16 amino acids. CDR3 residues: CASSLAWGQGPYEQYF. The CDR3 DNA reads TGCGCCAGCAGCTTGGCCTGGGGACAGGGGCCCTACGAGCAGTACTTC.

The genes are TRBV2 and TRBJ2-7; D possibly corresponds to TRBD1 (5 bases). The CDR3 is made up of 16 amino acids. V gave up 1 base and J gave up 0 bases, with 13 bases separating them. Germline V gives CDR1 SNHLY, CDR2 FYNNEI. The CDR3 coding sequence is TGTGCCAGCAGTGAAGTTGACAGAACAAGCTCCTACGAGCAGTACTTC. It encodes CASSEVDRTSSYEQYF. Full variable domain (rest looked up from reference TRBV2 and TRBJ2-7): EPEVTQTPSHQVTQMGQEVILRCVPISNHLYFYWYRQILGQKVEFLVSFYNNEISEKSEIFDDQFSVERPDGSNFTLKIRSTKLEDSAMYFCASSEVDRTSSYEQYFGPGTRLTVT.

The CDR3: CSAGLGIGSGQFF. The CDR3 nucleotides read TGCAGCGCTGGCTTGGGGATCGGGAGCGGGCAGTTCTTC. The chain carries TRBV29-1 and TRBJ2-1; a possible D gene is TRBD2 (6 bases). The CDR3 contains 13 residues. Trimming removed 7 bases at V and 12 bases at J, with 22 bases between. Germline assignment: CDR1 SQVTM and CDR2 ANQGSEA.

The V call is TRBV13, the J call TRBJ2-1; D is perhaps TRBD1 (6 bases). With 4 bases removed from V and 2 bases from J, the gap between germline ends came to 15 bases. This CDR3 contains 16 residues. The germline gives CDR1 PRHDT, CDR2 FYEKMQ (reference sequence). As DNA, the CDR3 is TGTGCCAGCAGCTCGCCGGCAGGGGTCGCCTACAATGAGCAGTTCTTC. Translating it yields CASSSPAGVAYNEQFF.

The rearrangement links TRBV11-2 to TRBJ2-6; D uncertain. Germline loops: CDR1 SGHAT, CDR2 FQNNGV. V dropped 5 bases and J dropped 3 bases, with 11 bases sitting between them. This CDR3 is 15 amino acids long. The CDR3 DNA sequence: TGTGCCAGCAGCCCAAGACACTTTGGGGCCAACGTCCTGACTTTC. Translating it yields CASSPRHFGANVLTF.

The chain links TRBV9 to TRBJ1-1; possible D gene TRBD1, 6 bases. The CDR3 sequence is 12 residues long. Germline V gives CDR1 SGDLS, CDR2 YYNGEE. Trimming took 5 bases from V and 8 from J, leaving 13 bases between them. This chain's CDR3 is CASSQTGTEAFF. The CDR3 nucleotides read TGTGCCAGCAGTCAAACAGGGACCGAAGCTTTCTTT.

The rearrangement uses TRBV20-1 and TRBJ2-7; D remains ambiguous. The V end lost 6 bases, the J end lost 5 bases, and 11 bases lay between the germline ends. CDR1 is DFQATT and CDR2 is SNEGSKA in the germline V gene (reference sequence). This CDR3 has 11 amino acids. The CDR3 DNA reads as TGCAGTGCCCTAGTGGTTGACGAGCAGTACTTC. It codes for CSALVVDEQYF.

In DNA form, the CDR3 reads TGCAGCGTTGAAGAAGGAGGGTCGCGGGGGGTACCCCAAGAGACCCAGTACTTC. Protein product: CSVEEGGSRGVPQETQYF. The J gene is TRBJ2-5, the V gene TRBV29-1, with TRBD2 matching over 8 bases. The V and J ends lost 0 bases and 1 base, in that order; junction bases with no gene match: 13. There are 18 residues in the CDR3. CDR1 is SQVTM, CDR2 ANQGSEA, per germline.

The V gene is TRBV18, the J gene TRBJ2-7, with TRBD1 identical over 8 bases. After removal of 0 bases from V and 5 bases from J, the junction contained 3 bases not matched to a gene. Germline V gene data show CDR1 as KGHSH and CDR2 as LQKENI. The CDR3 extends over 14 amino acids. The chain's CDR3 is CASSPPGQDNEQYF. The CDR3 DNA is TGTGCCAGCTCACCACCGGGACAGGACAACGAGCAGTACTTC. Complete variable domain (other parts from reference TRBV18 and TRBJ2-7): NAGVMQNPRHLVRRRGQEARLRCSPMKGHSHVYWYRQLPEEGLKFMVYLQKENIIDESGMPKERFSAEFPKEGPSILRIQQVVRGDSAAYFCASSPPGQDNEQYFGPGTRLTVT.

The chain's CDR3 is CASRASGTGEARGKLFF. The CDR3 nucleotides read TGTGCCAGCAGGGCCTCCGGGACAGGGGAAGCTAGGGGAAAACTGTTTTTT. V and J are TRBV11-2 and TRBJ1-4; 10 bases line up with TRBD1. In germline, CDR1 is SGHAT, CDR2 FQNNGV. The trim removed 6 bases at V and 10 bases at J, leaving 17 bases unmatched. The CDR3 contains 17 residues. Based on the CDR3 plus reference TRBV11-2 and TRBJ1-4, the full variable domain is EAGVAQSPRYKIIEKRQSVAFWCNPISGHATLYWYQQILGQGPKLLIQFQNNGVVDDSQLPKDRFSAERLKGVDSTLKIQPAKLEDSAVYLCASRASGTGEARGKLFFGSGTQLSVL.

The sample holds one count of this clone. This chain joins TRBV27 and TRBJ1-2; maybe TRBD1 (6 bases). Germline V lookup: CDR1 MNHEY, CDR2 SMNVEV (reference sequence). The CDR3 runs to 16 residues. V shed 2 bases and J shed 0 bases, with 13 bases lying between them. CDR3 in DNA: TGTGCCAGCAGTTTAGGGGGCGGGTCTCCTAACTATGGCTACACCTTC. Protein product: CASSLGGGSPNYGYTF.